This T cell receptor (beta chain) was documented in a study of CD8 T cells in ankylosing spondylitis. The V end lost 5 bases, the J end lost 0 bases, and 4 bases lay between the germline ends. The CDR3 covers 12 residues. CDR1 GTSNPN and CDR2 SVGIG come from the germline V gene (reference sequence). For TCR beta, libraries came from quantitative 5'-RACE with molecular barcodes. MiXCR was run by TCRdb on the 5' RACE reads, yielding one entry per CDR3 protein. Of around 300,000 distinct CDR3 sequences listed, 20% are singletons. This TCR derives from a female donor with ankylosing spondylitis or in good health (not recorded which). This rearrangement joins TRBV30 to TRBJ2-2, with D unclear. The sample taken for sequencing was blood, either unsorted or a sorted T cell fraction (not recorded which). The CDR3 here is CAWDSNTGELFF. The CDR3 nucleotides are TGTGCCTGGGACTCGAACACCGGGGAGCTGTTTTTT. Together with reference TRBV30 and TRBJ2-2, the CDR3 gives the full variable domain: SQTIHQWPATLVQPVGSPLSLECTVEGTSNPNLYWYRQAAGRGLQLLFYSVGIGQISSEVPQNLSASRPQDRQFILSSKKLLLSDSGFYLCAWDSNTGELFFGEGSRLTVL.